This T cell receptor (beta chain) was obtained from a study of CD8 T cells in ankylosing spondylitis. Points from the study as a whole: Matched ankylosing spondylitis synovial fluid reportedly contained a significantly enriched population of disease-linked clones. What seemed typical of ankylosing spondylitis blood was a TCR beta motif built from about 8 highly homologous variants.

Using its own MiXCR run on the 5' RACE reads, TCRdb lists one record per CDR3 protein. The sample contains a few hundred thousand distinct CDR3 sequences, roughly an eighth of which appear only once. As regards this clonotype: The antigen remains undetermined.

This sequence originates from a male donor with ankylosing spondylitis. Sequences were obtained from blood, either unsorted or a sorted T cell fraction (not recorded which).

As DNA, the CDR3 is TGTGCCAGCAGTGACGCCGCGACAGGGGCCGGTGAAAAACTGTTTTTT. It is translated as CASSDAATGAGEKLFF. The chain links TRBV6-1 to TRBJ1-4, with 8 bases identical to TRBD1. Germline assignment: CDR1 MNHNS and CDR2 SASEGT. The V segment lost 3 bases and the J segment 7 bases; nucleotides outside the gene matches: 10. The CDR3 contains 16 residues.